The clone carrying this TCR beta chain appeared a few times. Its antigen is still unknown. Then a second PCR, running about 7 to 11 cycles, was carried out with a sample-barcoded 5' primer and a J-beta primer mix. The study obtained at least 2.5 million CDR3-containing paired-end reads from every sample. From the 5' RACE reads, TCRdb called clonotypes with MiXCR, one entry per CDR3 protein. The sample lists 1 million to 1.2 million distinct CDR3 sequences; around two fifths were seen once. These data come from a study of blood T cells in healthy people across ages. Study-level points and caveats: TCR beta diversity, measured per million T cells, fell in a roughly linear way with age. Expanded clonotype changes were possibly confounded by unknown donor CMV status.

The V end was cut by 5 bases, the J end by 0 bases, with 14 bases between. Germline lookup yields CDR1 SGHVS and CDR2 FNYEAQ. The CDR3 has 15 amino acids. The sample was blood. The rearrangement uses TRBV7-6 and TRBJ2-7; D is undetermined. This sequence originates from a man aged 18 to 30 in good health. The CDR3 DNA reads TGTGCCAGCAGCCGCGTCATTTGGGGCTCCTACGAGCAGTACTTC. It codes for CASSRVIWGSYEQYF.